Listed here is a single T cell receptor (beta chain). What it binds is not known. Germline CDR1 SGHTA, CDR2 FQGNSA. Deletions cut 1 base from V and 8 bases from J, with 9 bases between. This CDR3 contains 13 residues. The TCR beta libraries were generated through quantitative 5'-RACE incorporating molecular barcodes. Each CDR3 protein gets one entry after TCRdb re-called the 5' RACE reads with MiXCR. This sample carries approximately 140,000 distinct CDR3 sequences, around 8.5% of them seen once, and the ten largest clones take approximately 3.4%. This sample is drawn from a study of CD8 T cells in ankylosing spondylitis. Findings of the study overall: Those disease-linked clones were CD8+; they were also relatively rare in peripheral blood. Significant enrichment of disease-linked clones was reportedly seen in matched ankylosing spondylitis synovial fluid.

This receptor was identified in a male donor with ankylosing spondylitis or in good health (not recorded which). The genes are TRBV7-2 and TRBJ2-1; D perhaps matches TRBD1 (6 bases). Sequencing used blood, either unsorted or a sorted T cell fraction (not recorded which). The CDR3 DNA reads as TGTGCCAGCAGCTTAGGTGGGGGCTATGAGCAGTTCTTC. Its translation: CASSLGGGYEQFF. Filled out from reference TRBV7-2 and TRBJ2-1, the complete variable domain reads GAGVSQSPSNKVTEKGKDVELRCDPISGHTALYWYRQSLGQGLEFLIYFQGNSAPDKSGLPSDRFSAERTGGSVSTLTIQRTQQEDSAVYLCASSLGGGYEQFFGPGTRLTVL.